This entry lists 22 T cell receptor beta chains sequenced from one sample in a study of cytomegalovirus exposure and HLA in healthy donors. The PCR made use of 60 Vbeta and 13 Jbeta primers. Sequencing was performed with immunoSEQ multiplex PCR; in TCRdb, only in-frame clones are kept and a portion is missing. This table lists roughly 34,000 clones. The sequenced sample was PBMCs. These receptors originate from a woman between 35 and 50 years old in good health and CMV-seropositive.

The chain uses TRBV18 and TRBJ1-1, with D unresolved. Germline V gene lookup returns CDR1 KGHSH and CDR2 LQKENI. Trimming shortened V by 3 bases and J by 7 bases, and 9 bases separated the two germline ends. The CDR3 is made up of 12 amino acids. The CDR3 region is CASSPGEGEAFF. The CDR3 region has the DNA TGTGCCAGCTCACCGGGTGAGGGTGAAGCTTTCTTT.

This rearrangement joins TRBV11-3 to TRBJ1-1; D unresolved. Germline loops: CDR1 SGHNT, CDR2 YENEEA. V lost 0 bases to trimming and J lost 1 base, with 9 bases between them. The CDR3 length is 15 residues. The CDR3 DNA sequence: TGTGCCAGCAGCTTAGAAGCAGGATCGAACACTGAAGCTTTCTTT. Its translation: CASSLEAGSNTEAFF.

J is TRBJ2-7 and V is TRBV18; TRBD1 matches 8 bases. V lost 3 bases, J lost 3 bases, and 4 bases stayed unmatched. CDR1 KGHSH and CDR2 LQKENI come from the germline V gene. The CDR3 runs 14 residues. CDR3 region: CASSPGQEIYEQYF. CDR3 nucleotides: TGTGCCAGCTCACCGGGACAGGAAATCTACGAGCAGTACTTC. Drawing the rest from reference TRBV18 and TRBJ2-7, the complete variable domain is NAGVMQNPRHLVRRRGQEARLRCSPMKGHSHVYWYRQLPEEGLKFMVYLQKENIIDESGMPKERFSAEFPKEGPSILRIQQVVRGDSAAYFCASSPGQEIYEQYFGPGTRLTVT.

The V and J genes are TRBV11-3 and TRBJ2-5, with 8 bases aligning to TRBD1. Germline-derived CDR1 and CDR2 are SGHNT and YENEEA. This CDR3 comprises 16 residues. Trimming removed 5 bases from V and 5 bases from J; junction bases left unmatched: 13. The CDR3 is CASSLSVGTGRETQYF. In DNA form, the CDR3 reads TGTGCCAGCAGCCTGTCAGTGGGGACAGGTCGGGAGACCCAGTACTTC.

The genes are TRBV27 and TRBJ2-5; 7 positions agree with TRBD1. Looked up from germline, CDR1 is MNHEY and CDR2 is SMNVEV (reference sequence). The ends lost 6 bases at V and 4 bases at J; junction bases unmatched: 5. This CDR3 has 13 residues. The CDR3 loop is CASSLSGGETQYF. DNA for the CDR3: TGTGCCAGCAGCCTCTCAGGGGGAGAGACCCAGTACTTC.

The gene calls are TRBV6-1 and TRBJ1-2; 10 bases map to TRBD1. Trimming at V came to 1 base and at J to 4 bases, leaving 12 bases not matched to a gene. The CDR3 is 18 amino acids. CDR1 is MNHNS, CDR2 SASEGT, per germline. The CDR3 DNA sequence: TGTGCCAGCAGTGAAGGGGACAGGGGCCCACCTCGGGGCTATGGCTACACCTTC. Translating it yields CASSEGDRGPPRGYGYTF.

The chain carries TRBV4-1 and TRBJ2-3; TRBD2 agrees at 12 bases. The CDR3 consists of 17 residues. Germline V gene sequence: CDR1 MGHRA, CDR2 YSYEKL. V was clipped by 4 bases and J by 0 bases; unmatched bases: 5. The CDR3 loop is CASSLTGLAGSTDTQYF. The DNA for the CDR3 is TGCGCCAGCAGCCTAACTGGACTAGCGGGAAGCACAGATACGCAGTATTTT.

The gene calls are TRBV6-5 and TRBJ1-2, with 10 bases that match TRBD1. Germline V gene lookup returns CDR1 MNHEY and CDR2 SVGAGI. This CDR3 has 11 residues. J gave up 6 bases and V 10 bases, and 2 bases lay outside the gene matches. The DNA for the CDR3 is TGTGCCACCGGGACAGGGGATGGCTACACCTTC. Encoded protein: CATGTGDGYTF.

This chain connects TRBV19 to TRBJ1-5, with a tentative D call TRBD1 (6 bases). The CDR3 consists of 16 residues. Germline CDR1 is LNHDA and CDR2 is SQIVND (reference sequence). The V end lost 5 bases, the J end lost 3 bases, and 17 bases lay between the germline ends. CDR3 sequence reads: CASSFLGQGFNQPQHF. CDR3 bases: TGTGCCAGTAGTTTCTTAGGGCAGGGGTTCAATCAGCCCCAGCATTTT.

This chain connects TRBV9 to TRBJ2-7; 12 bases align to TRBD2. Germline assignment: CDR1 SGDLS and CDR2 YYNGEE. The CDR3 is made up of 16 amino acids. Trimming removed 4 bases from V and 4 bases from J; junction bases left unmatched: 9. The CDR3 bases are TGTGCCAGCAGCTCACCCCTAGCGGGAGGGCGGTACGAGCAGTACTTC. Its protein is CASSSPLAGGRYEQYF.

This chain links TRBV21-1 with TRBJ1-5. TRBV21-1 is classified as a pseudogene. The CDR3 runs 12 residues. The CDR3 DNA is TGTGCCAGCAGCAAAAAAGCGCCACACCAGCATTTT. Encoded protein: CASSKKAPHQHF.

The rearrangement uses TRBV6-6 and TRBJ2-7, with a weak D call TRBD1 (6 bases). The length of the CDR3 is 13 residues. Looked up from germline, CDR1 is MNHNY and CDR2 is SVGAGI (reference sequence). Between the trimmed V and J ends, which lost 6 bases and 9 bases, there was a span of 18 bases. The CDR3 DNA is TGTGCCAGCAGGGGGGCGGATGCAGGGAGGCAGTACTTC. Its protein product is CASRGADAGRQYF.

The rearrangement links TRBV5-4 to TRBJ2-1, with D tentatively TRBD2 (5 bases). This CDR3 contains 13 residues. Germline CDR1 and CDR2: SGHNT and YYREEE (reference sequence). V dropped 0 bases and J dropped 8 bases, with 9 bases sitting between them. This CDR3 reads CASSLERVDEQFF. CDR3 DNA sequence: TGTGCCAGCAGCTTGGAGAGGGTCGATGAGCAGTTCTTC.

The CDR3 reads CASSWDSMAYEQYF. Here the CDR3 DNA reads TGTGCCAGCAGTTGGGACAGTATGGCCTACGAGCAGTACTTC. The rearrangement joins TRBV2 to TRBJ2-7; 7 bases line up with TRBD1. The CDR3 sequence is 14 residues long. Looked up from germline, CDR1 is SNHLY and CDR2 is FYNNEI. The junction had 6 bases not matched to a gene; V was cut back by 5 bases and J by 2 bases.

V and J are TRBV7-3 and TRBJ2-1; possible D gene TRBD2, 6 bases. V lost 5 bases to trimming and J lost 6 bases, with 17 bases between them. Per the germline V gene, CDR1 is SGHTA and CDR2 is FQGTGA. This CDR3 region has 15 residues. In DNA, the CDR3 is TGTGCCAGCAGCCCGATGCGGCTAGCGAGCAATGAGCAGTTCTTC. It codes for CASSPMRLASNEQFF.

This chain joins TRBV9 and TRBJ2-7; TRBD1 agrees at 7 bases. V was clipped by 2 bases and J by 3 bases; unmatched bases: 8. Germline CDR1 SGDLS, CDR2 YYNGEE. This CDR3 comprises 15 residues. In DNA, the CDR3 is TGTGCCAGCAGCGTCTACGGGCAGGGGGACTACGAGCAGTACTTC. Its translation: CASSVYGQGDYEQYF.

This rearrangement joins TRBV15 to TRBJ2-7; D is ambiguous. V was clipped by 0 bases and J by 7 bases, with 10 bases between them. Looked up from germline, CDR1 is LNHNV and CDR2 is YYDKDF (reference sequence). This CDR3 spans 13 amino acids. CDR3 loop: CATSRDRGREQYF. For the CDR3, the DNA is TGTGCCACCAGCAGAGATCGAGGTAGGGAGCAGTACTTC.

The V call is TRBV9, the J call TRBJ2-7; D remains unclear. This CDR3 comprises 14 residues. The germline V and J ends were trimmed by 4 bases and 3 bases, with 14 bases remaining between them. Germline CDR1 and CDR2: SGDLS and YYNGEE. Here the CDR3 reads CASSPSDLLYEQYF. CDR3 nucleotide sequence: TGTGCCAGCAGCCCGTCCGATTTACTCTACGAGCAGTACTTC.

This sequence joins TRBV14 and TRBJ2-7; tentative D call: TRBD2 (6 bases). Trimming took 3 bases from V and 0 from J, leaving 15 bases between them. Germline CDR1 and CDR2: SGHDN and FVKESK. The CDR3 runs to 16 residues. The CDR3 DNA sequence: TGTGCCAGCAGCCAGGGTGCCAGGACTACCTCCTACGAGCAGTACTTC. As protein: CASSQGARTTSYEQYF.

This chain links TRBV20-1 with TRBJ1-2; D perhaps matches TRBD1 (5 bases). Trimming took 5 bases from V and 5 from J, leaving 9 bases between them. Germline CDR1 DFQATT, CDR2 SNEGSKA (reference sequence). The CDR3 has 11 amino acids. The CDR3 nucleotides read TGCAGTGCTCCGGACAATTATGGCTACACCTTC. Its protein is CSAPDNYGYTF.

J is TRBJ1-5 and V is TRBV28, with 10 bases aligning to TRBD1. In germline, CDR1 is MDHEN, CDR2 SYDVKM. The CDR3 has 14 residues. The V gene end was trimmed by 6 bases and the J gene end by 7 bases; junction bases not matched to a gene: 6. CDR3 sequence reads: CASRRTGGHQPQHF. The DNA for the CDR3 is TGTGCCAGCAGGAGGACAGGGGGACACCAGCCCCAGCATTTT.

In nucleotides, the CDR3 is TGTGCCGAAGACAAGGGACTAGCAGACCGCACAGATACGCAGTATTTT. Translating gives CAEDKGLADRTDTQYF. This chain connects TRBV30 to TRBJ2-3, with 9 bases lining up with TRBD2. The CDR3 length is 16 residues. Germline V gives CDR1 GTSNPN, CDR2 SVGIG (reference sequence). Trimming cost V 8 bases and J 1 base; bases outside gene matches: 13.